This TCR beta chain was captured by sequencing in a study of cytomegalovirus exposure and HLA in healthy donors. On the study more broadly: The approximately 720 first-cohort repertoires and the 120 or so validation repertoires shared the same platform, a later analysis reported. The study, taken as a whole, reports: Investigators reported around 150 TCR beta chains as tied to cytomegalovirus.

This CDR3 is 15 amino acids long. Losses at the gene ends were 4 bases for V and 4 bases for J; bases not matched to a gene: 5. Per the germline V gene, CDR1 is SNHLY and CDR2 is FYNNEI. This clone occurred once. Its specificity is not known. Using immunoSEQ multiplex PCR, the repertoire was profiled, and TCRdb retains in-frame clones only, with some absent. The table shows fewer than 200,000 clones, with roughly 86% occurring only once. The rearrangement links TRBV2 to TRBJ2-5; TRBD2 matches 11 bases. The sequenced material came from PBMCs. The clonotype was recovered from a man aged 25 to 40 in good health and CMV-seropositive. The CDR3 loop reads CASSVNSGGGETQYF. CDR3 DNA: TGTGCCAGCAGTGTGAATAGCGGGGGGGGAGAGACCCAGTACTTC.